This T cell receptor (beta chain) is from a study of cytomegalovirus exposure and HLA in healthy donors. Study background: Of 398 genotyped donors, more than 70% clustered with self-reported Caucasian donors. Study findings and constraints: When presence/absence was analysed, sequencing depth was taken to be roughly uniform across donors. The only immune exposure information that was available was CMV serostatus. Later analysis identified 16,000 or so TCR beta sequences associated with HLA alleles, using a false discovery rate threshold of 0.05.

Remarks on this clone: The antigen remains undetermined.

Primers included in the PCR were 60 Vbeta and 13 Jbeta primers. Generated by immunoSEQ multiplex PCR, the TCRdb table keeps only in-frame clones and is missing some. The data show 250,000 to 350,000 clones, around 90% seen once. V shed 4 bases and J 6 bases; nucleotides not matched to a gene: 7. This CDR3 has 14 residues. Germline-derived CDR1 and CDR2 are SGHRS and YFSETQ. The sequence derives from a woman aged 18-29 years in good health and CMV-seronegative. This rearrangement joins TRBV5-1 to TRBJ2-3; 8 bases match TRBD2. Sequences were obtained from PBMCs. CDR3 DNA sequence: TGCGCCAGCAGCGATTTAGCGGGGCGGGATACGCAGTATTTT. Translating gives CASSDLAGRDTQYF.